Here is one T cell receptor beta chain with its context. The germline V and J ends were trimmed by 0 bases and 2 bases, with 8 bases remaining between them. The CDR3 length is 14 residues. CDR1 LNHNV and CDR2 YYDKDF come from the germline V gene (reference sequence). The record originates from a study of blood T cell repertoires in COVID-19. This study enrolled people aged roughly 18 to 89 from around 26 US geographic areas. Recovered status applied to Cohort 3 donors who had two consecutive negative PCRs. It also applied to those with clearance or with symptom resolution. Here immunoSEQ multiplex PCR was the method, and the copy in TCRdb shows in-frame clones only, minus some. In the table there are hundreds of thousands of clones, roughly nine tenths of which are singletons.

The sequence derives from a man aged 55 to 69 who had recovered from COVID-19. Sequences were obtained from PBMCs or T cells enriched from blood (not recorded which). The chain recombines TRBV15 with TRBJ2-7; D possibly corresponds to TRBD1 (6 bases). Here the CDR3 DNA reads TGTGCCACCAGCAGAGAAGGGGGAACCTACGAGCAGTACTTC. Translating it yields CATSREGGTYEQYF. The full variable domain, with the rest looked up from reference TRBV15 and TRBJ2-7, is DAMVIQNPRYQVTQFGKPVTLSCSQTLNHNVMYWYQQKSSQAPKLLFHYYDKDFNNEADTPDNFQSRRPNTSFCFLDIRSPGLGDTAMYLCATSREGGTYEQYFGPGTRLTVT.